This T cell receptor beta chain was found in a study of regulatory T cells in long-lasting Graves disease. Sequencing libraries for TCR beta were prepared with iRepertoire HTBI primers and Arm-PCR of CDR3 regions. A single record per CDR3 protein comes from TCRdb applying MiXCR to the multiplex PCR reads. The table lists some 200,000 distinct CDR3 sequences, around 20% of them singletons. Regarding time point: newly diagnosed GD, antithyroid drugs for less than 3 months. Making the TCR library involved RNA that had been extracted from PBMCs. The EDTA tubes were filled with around 9.2 milliliters of drawn peripheral blood. As regards this clonotype: The junction shows a germline mismatch at one end, possibly a read error.

This CDR3 comprises 18 residues. In germline, CDR1 is SEHNR, CDR2 FQNEAQ (reference sequence). These sequences were also reported in another study, on T cells in Graves' hyperthyroidism and ophthalmopathy. From that study: The hyperthyroidism was newly diagnosed and had lasted under 2 months; the patients were aged 18 to 65.

This clonotype was obtained from a woman aged 25-40 years with Graves disease. The chain carries TRBV7-9 and TRBJ2-1; TRBD2 aligns across 9 bases. Specimen: peripheral blood mononuclear cells (PBMCs), collected at new diagnosis, from a patient treated with antithyroid drugs. The CDR3 sequence is CASSLVGGAGGGYNEQIF. DNA for the CDR3: TGTGCCAGCAGCTTAGTTGGAGGAGCGGGGGGCGGGTATAATGAGCAGATCTTC.